This TCR beta chain was captured by sequencing in a study of cytomegalovirus exposure and HLA in healthy donors. The study's findings and limits: In a later analysis, HLA-associated TCR beta chains were more clonally expanded than equally common others. Reports described diagnosis of cytomegalovirus status by the classifier as highly specific and sensitive. Productive status was seen about 90% or about 30% of the time for most TCR beta V segments in an earlier analysis.

At sampling all donors were nominally healthy, likely with unrecorded immune exposures. Concerning this clone: Its antigen is undetermined.

PCR was performed using 60 Vbeta and 13 Jbeta primers. The method was immunoSEQ multiplex PCR; TCRdb's version includes in-frame clones alone and lacks a portion of them. Of approximately 79,000 clones in the sample, roughly 73% were seen once. Sequenced sample: PBMCs. The TCR comes from a boy younger than 18 in good health and CMV-seronegative.

The CDR3 sequence is CATLQGAGGYTF. CDR3 bases: TGTGCCACCTTACAGGGGGCGGGTGGCTACACCTTC. The rearrangement links TRBV25-1 to TRBJ1-2, with TRBD1 matching over 9 bases. The germline gives CDR1 MGHDK, CDR2 SYGVNS. Trimming cost V 10 bases and J 7 bases; bases outside gene matches: 7. This CDR3 is 12 amino acids long.